The 30 T cell receptor beta chains reported below all come from one sample, sequenced in a study of OX40 agonist ivuxolimab in advanced cancers. Profiled with immunoSEQ multiplex PCR; TCRdb holds only in-frame clones, not every one. This sample has tens of thousands of clones; around 85% occur once, and the top ten carry roughly 4.9%. Specimen: CD4+ or CD8+ T cells sorted from blood, collected in a trial of the OX40 agonist ivuxolimab. The receptors shown here come from an adult with an advanced solid tumor such as melanoma, head and neck, liver or kidney cancer.

In this sample, this clone turned up a few times. J is TRBJ1-3 and V is TRBV7-2, with TRBD1 matching 8 bases. The V gene end was trimmed by 9 bases and the J gene end by 1 base; junction bases not matched to a gene: 5. CDR1 SGHTA and CDR2 FQGNSA come from the germline V gene. The CDR3 has 14 residues. The DNA for the CDR3 is TGTGCCAGTGGAACAGGGGGATCTGGAAACACCATATATTTT. Its protein product is CASGTGGSGNTIYF.

This clone was recorded only once. The CDR3 sequence: CASSVEGDRVAFF. CDR3 nucleotides: TGTGCCAGCAGCGTAGAAGGCGACAGGGTAGCTTTCTTT. The chain has TRBV9 and TRBJ1-1; 7 bases match TRBD1. From germline, CDR1 is SGDLS and CDR2 YYNGEE. With 0 bases clipped from V and 10 bases from J, the junction kept 6 bases outside the gene matches. The CDR3 length is 13 residues.

In this sample, this clone turned up a few times. This chain connects TRBV19 to TRBJ2-2, with 16 bases matching TRBD2. The length of the CDR3 is 16 residues. Per germline, CDR1 LNHDA and CDR2 SQIVND (reference sequence). V shed 7 bases and J 11 bases; nucleotides not matched to a gene: 10. The CDR3 DNA follows: TGTGCCAGTATCCCTGGCGGGACTAGCGGGGGGGAAGAGCTGTTTTTT. Protein product: CASIPGGTSGGEELFF.

This clone was seen a single time. The J gene is TRBJ1-2, the V gene TRBV5-4; D call uncertain. The ends were cut back, 4 bases at V and 9 bases at J, with 13 bases in the middle. Germline V gene lookup returns CDR1 SGHNT and CDR2 YYREEE (reference sequence). CDR3 length: 12 amino acids. CDR3 DNA sequence: TGTGCCAGCAGCCAAGATCTAACCAGCTACACCTTC. Translation: CASSQDLTSYTF.

This rearrangement joins TRBV5-4 to TRBJ1-2, with no clear D. CDR3 length: 14 residues. V was clipped by 1 base and J by 3 bases, with 10 bases between them. CDR1 is SGHNT and CDR2 is YYREEE in the germline V gene (reference sequence). The CDR3 loop reads CASSLSPPDYGYTF. The CDR3 DNA reads as TGTGCCAGCAGCTTGTCTCCCCCTGACTATGGCTACACCTTC.

This clone was seen a single time. The V call is TRBV7-9, the J call TRBJ2-1, with D unclear. The germline V gene has CDR1 SEHNR and CDR2 FQNEAQ (reference sequence). Deletions cut 1 base from V and 6 bases from J, with 10 bases between. This CDR3 contains 14 residues. The CDR3 nucleotides are TGTGCCAGCAGCTTAGATAGGGCAGGCAATGAGCAGTTCTTC. Encoded protein: CASSLDRAGNEQFF.

The CDR3 reads CSVEWETDTQYF. In nucleotides, the CDR3 is TGCAGCGTTGAATGGGAGACAGATACGCAGTATTTT. V and J are TRBV29-1 and TRBJ2-3; D perhaps matches TRBD2 (5 bases). V was cut by 2 bases and J by 3 bases, with 6 bases left in between. Germline lookup yields CDR1 SQVTM and CDR2 ANQGSEA. The CDR3 is 12 amino acids.

This CDR3 is CAWRGLPYQETQYF. CDR3 DNA: TGTGCCTGGAGAGGTCTACCGTACCAAGAGACCCAGTACTTC. The chain combines TRBV30 with TRBJ2-5; D is undetermined. The germline V and J ends were trimmed by 3 bases and 0 bases, with 11 bases remaining between them. CDR1 GTSNPN and CDR2 SVGIG come from the germline V gene (reference sequence). The CDR3 consists of 14 residues. The full variable domain, with the rest looked up from reference TRBV30 and TRBJ2-5, is SQTIHQWPATLVQPVGSPLSLECTVEGTSNPNLYWYRQAAGRGLQLLFYSVGIGQISSEVPQNLSASRPQDRQFILSSKKLLLSDSGFYLCAWRGLPYQETQYFGPGTRLLVL.

The V and J genes are TRBV11-2 and TRBJ1-1; 8 bases line up with TRBD1. Per the germline V gene, CDR1 is SGHAT and CDR2 is FQNNGV. After removal of 1 base from V and 1 base from J, the junction contained 8 bases not matched to a gene. The CDR3 runs 17 residues. The CDR3 spells CASSLVTGGLSNTEAFF. CDR3 bases: TGTGCCAGCAGCTTAGTTACAGGGGGTTTATCGAACACTGAAGCTTTCTTT.

For the CDR3, the DNA is TGTGCCAGCAGTGATCCTTCTCGGAACACTGAAGCTTTCTTT. Residues: CASSDPSRNTEAFF. V usage is TRBV6-1 and J usage is TRBJ1-1; D gene ambiguous. The V gene's germline CDR1 is MNHNS and CDR2 SASEGT. V was pared by 3 bases and J by 1 base, with 9 bases between. The CDR3 length is 14 residues.

This chain connects TRBV5-5 to TRBJ1-3; 9 nucleotides agree with TRBD1. V shed 4 bases, J shed 2 bases, and the junction held 13 bases outside the gene matches. CDR3 length: 18 amino acids. CDR1 SGHKS and CDR2 YYEKEE come from the germline V gene (reference sequence). CDR3 in DNA: TGTGCCAGCAGCCGTACATCACACAGGGGGCAGGCTGGAAACACCATATATTTT. Its translation is CASSRTSHRGQAGNTIYF.

CDR3 residues: CASSSSDSLTNYGYTF. The CDR3 DNA reads as TGTGCCAGTAGTTCCTCGGACAGCTTAACTAACTATGGCTACACCTTC. The chain recombines TRBV19 with TRBJ1-2; TRBD1 might be the D (6 bases). This CDR3 is 16 amino acids long. Between the trimmed V and J ends, which lost 5 bases and 0 bases, there was a span of 16 bases. The germline V gene has CDR1 LNHDA and CDR2 SQIVND (reference sequence). Looking up the rest from reference TRBV19 and TRBJ1-2 gives the full variable domain: DGGITQSPKYLFRKEGQNVTLSCEQNLNHDAMYWYRQDPGQGLRLIYYSQIVNDFQKGDIAEGYSVSREKKESFPLTVTSAQKNPTAFYLCASSSSDSLTNYGYTFGSGTRLTVV.

This chain uses TRBV7-3 with TRBJ2-2; 7 positions agree with TRBD2. Trimming at V came to 5 bases and at J to 5 bases, leaving 11 bases not matched to a gene. The CDR3 length is 16 residues. Germline loops: CDR1 SGHTA, CDR2 FQGTGA. This chain's CDR3 is CASSPAGDGGTGELFF. The CDR3 bases are TGTGCCAGCAGCCCCGCGGGGGACGGGGGGACCGGGGAGCTGTTTTTT.

The chain combines TRBV6-1 with TRBJ2-5; 10 bases align to TRBD1. The CDR3 has 15 residues. V gave up 3 bases and J gave up 3 bases; unmatched junction bases: 4. CDR1 and CDR2 (germline): MNHNS, SASEGT. The CDR3 protein is CASSESGTGEETQYF. DNA of the CDR3: TGTGCCAGCAGTGAGAGTGGGACAGGGGAAGAGACCCAGTACTTC.

This sequence joins TRBV5-5 and TRBJ1-2, with 9 bases lining up with TRBD1. After removal of 4 bases from V and 1 base from J, the junction contained 8 bases not matched to a gene. The CDR3 length is 16 residues. CDR1 and CDR2 (germline): SGHKS, YYEKEE (reference sequence). CDR3 protein: CASSPNTGGLNYGYTF. The CDR3 DNA sequence: TGTGCCAGCAGCCCGAACACAGGGGGCCTTAACTATGGCTACACCTTC.

The rearrangement uses TRBV5-1 and TRBJ1-1; D remains ambiguous. The CDR3 runs to 13 residues. The V end was cut by 2 bases, the J end by 1 base, with 6 bases between. From germline, CDR1 is SGHRS and CDR2 YFSETQ. This CDR3 is CASSLYENTEAFF. CDR3 DNA: TGCGCCAGCAGCTTATACGAGAACACTGAAGCTTTCTTT.

This chain joins TRBV4-3 and TRBJ2-1; 9 bases fit TRBD1. The CDR3 totals 14 residues. The J segment lost 8 bases and the V segment lost 3 bases, leaving 5 bases of the junction unmatched. Germline loops: CDR1 LGHNA, CDR2 YSLEER. The CDR3 loop reads CASSHGTGRYEQFF. The CDR3 DNA reads as TGCGCCAGCAGCCATGGGACAGGGAGGTATGAGCAGTTCTTC.

The CDR3 region has the DNA TGTGCCAGCAGCTCGCCCCCGGGACAGGGCTACGAGCAGTACTTC. Translated, it gives CASSSPPGQGYEQYF. The genes are TRBV5-4 and TRBJ2-7; 9 bases fit TRBD1. Germline CDR1 SGHNT, CDR2 YYREEE (reference sequence). The CDR3 covers 15 residues. The junction had 7 bases not matched to a gene; V was cut back by 3 bases and J by 3 bases.

The gene calls are TRBV5-1 and TRBJ1-6; D is perhaps TRBD1 (5 bases). The CDR3 is 15 amino acids. Trimming left V 4 bases short and J 3 bases short, with 11 bases between. Germline V gene sequence: CDR1 SGHRS, CDR2 YFSETQ. As DNA, the CDR3 is TGCGCCAGCAGCACCGACAGTATCTATAATTCACCCCTCCACTTT. Its protein product is CASSTDSIYNSPLHF.

This chain connects TRBV6-5 to TRBJ1-3; no firm D call. Germline assignment: CDR1 MNHEY and CDR2 SVGAGI. V dropped 8 bases and J dropped 0 bases, with 5 bases sitting between them. This CDR3 has 12 amino acids. CDR3 region: CASGFSGNTIYF. CDR3 DNA: TGTGCCAGCGGATTCTCTGGAAACACCATATATTTT.

The rearrangement uses TRBV30 and TRBJ2-2, with D perhaps TRBD1 or TRBD2 (5 bases each). In germline, CDR1 is GTSNPN, CDR2 SVGIG (reference sequence). The V gene lost 0 bases and the J gene lost 6 bases, with 8 bases spanning the gap. The CDR3 is 13 residues long. CDR3 coding DNA: TGTGCCTGGAGTGTACTAGGGGCCGGGGAGCTGTTTTTT. Translating gives CAWSVLGAGELFF.

V is TRBV15 and J is TRBJ2-1, with 9 bases aligning to TRBD1. The CDR3 has 14 amino acids. The V gene end was trimmed by 2 bases and the J gene end by 5 bases; junction bases not matched to a gene: 1. The germline CDR1 and CDR2 sequences are LNHNV and YYDKDF (reference sequence). The CDR3 DNA reads TGTGCCACCAGCAGAAGGACAGGGGACAATGAGCAGTTCTTC. This codes for CATSRRTGDNEQFF.

This clone was seen a single time. The chain joins TRBV6-5 to TRBJ2-1; D gene ambiguous. The germline V and J ends were trimmed by 2 bases and 7 bases, with 15 bases remaining between them. The CDR3 is made up of 15 amino acids. Germline loops: CDR1 MNHEY, CDR2 SVGAGI. DNA for the CDR3: TGTGCCAGCAGTTACGTAGGCCCCAATCGGAATGAGCAGTTCTTC. It specifies CASSYVGPNRNEQFF.

This clone was detected a few times. The V call is TRBV9, the J call TRBJ2-1, with 14 bases aligning to TRBD2. The V gene's germline CDR1 is SGDLS and CDR2 YYNGEE. V lost 4 bases and J lost 2; bases outside the gene matches: 8. This CDR3 contains 18 residues. CDR3 nucleotides: TGTGCCAGCAGCCTCAACCCGACTAGCGGGAGGGCCTACAATGAGCAGTTCTTC. Protein sequence: CASSLNPTSGRAYNEQFF.

The CDR3 sequence is CASGLALAGSSYNEQFF. DNA of the CDR3: TGTGCTAGTGGTTTGGCCCTAGCGGGAAGCTCCTACAATGAGCAGTTCTTC. The chain combines TRBV12-5 with TRBJ2-1; 9 bases match TRBD2. The J segment lost 0 bases and the V segment lost 1 base, leaving 4 bases of the junction unmatched. Per the germline V gene, CDR1 is LGHNT and CDR2 is FRNRAP. This CDR3 is built from 17 residues.

Regarding this clone: Other nucleotide sequences in the sample specify the same CDR3. The gene calls are TRBV6-1 and TRBJ1-1; possible D gene TRBD1, 6 bases. Trimming removed 1 base at V and 0 bases at J, with 9 bases between. The CDR3 is 15 amino acids. From germline, CDR1 is MNHNS and CDR2 SASEGT. CDR3 sequence reads: CASSEGTAMNTEAFF. CDR3 coding DNA: TGTGCCAGCAGTGAAGGGACAGCCATGAACACTGAAGCTTTCTTT.

J is TRBJ1-4 and V is TRBV7-9; 7 bases are a match to TRBD1. The CDR3 length is 15 residues. The germline V gene has CDR1 SEHNR and CDR2 FQNEAQ (reference sequence). The V gene end was trimmed by 5 bases and the J gene end by 7 bases; junction bases not matched to a gene: 10. CDR3 loop: CASSPDRAWSEKLFF. The CDR3, as DNA: TGTGCCAGCAGCCCCGACAGGGCTTGGAGTGAAAAACTGTTTTTT.

The chain employs TRBV2 and TRBJ2-2, with 7 bases aligning to TRBD2. Germline-derived CDR1 and CDR2 are SNHLY and FYNNEI. Trimming removed 4 bases from V and 4 bases from J; junction bases left unmatched: 3. CDR3 length equals 14 residues. CDR3: CASSVERGTGELFF. In DNA form, the CDR3 reads TGTGCCAGCAGTGTAGAGCGGGGCACCGGGGAGCTGTTTTTT.

V gene TRBV4-1 combines with J gene TRBJ2-3; D gene unclear. CDR1 and CDR2 (germline): MGHRA, YSYEKL. This CDR3 has 13 amino acids. The V end was cut by 1 base, the J end by 4 bases, with 6 bases between. The CDR3 DNA sequence: TGCGCCAGCAGCCAAGCTGGAGCAGATACGCAGTATTTT. As protein: CASSQAGADTQYF.

This chain joins TRBV4-1 and TRBJ2-1; D gene uncertain. The CDR3 contains 17 residues. The V gene lost 1 base and the J gene lost 7 bases, with 20 bases spanning the gap. From germline, CDR1 is MGHRA and CDR2 YSYEKL. Here the CDR3 DNA reads TGCGCCAGCAGCCAAGGGTATGGTAGAAGTTTATCTAATGAGCAGTTCTTC. This encodes CASSQGYGRSLSNEQFF.